Given below is one T cell receptor beta chain in context. Its antigen remains unidentified. Measured with immunoSEQ multiplex PCR; TCRdb has only the in-frame clones, and not every one. The data hold around 2,000,000 clones, with 85% to 95% observed a single time. This entry belongs to a study of shared clonotypes between healthy human individuals. Whole-study findings and limits: Few donors limited the genetic and exposure-history diversity represented. The four-donor shared clonotypes exceeded non-shared clonotypes in generation probability, with non-shared ones scoring lower. The study found roughly 5% of naive CD4 clonotypes shared across several donors.

It was CD45RO-negative cells, positively selected for CCR7, that made up naive CD8 cells, with terminally differentiated effector memory CD45RA+ cells excluded. Free of recent acute infections or vaccinations, the donors were healthy HIV-negative adults. Sequencing input: naive CD8+ T cells from PBMCs. This clonotype was sampled from a man aged 18 to 30 in good health. Some clones in this sample may be carry-over from other donors' samples.

The CDR3, as DNA: TGTGCCAGCAGTTTAATGGCTAGCGGGAGTTCCTACGAGCAGTACTTC. This codes for CASSLMASGSSYEQYF. This chain uses TRBV28 with TRBJ2-7, with 10 bases that match TRBD2. From germline, CDR1 is MDHEN and CDR2 SYDVKM. This CDR3 has 16 residues. The V and J ends lost 2 bases and 1 base, in that order; junction bases with no gene match: 5.